Reported below is one TCR beta chain. The germline CDR1 and CDR2 sequences are MNHEY and SVGAGI. CDR3 size: 13 residues. Trimming took 1 base from V and 2 from J, leaving 5 bases between them. This sample stems from a study of blood T cell repertoires in COVID-19. Sequencing used immunoSEQ multiplex PCR; TCRdb keeps in-frame clones, though not all of them. The sample has under 250,000 clones, 80% seen once. The receptor was isolated from a human donor in a cohort sampled during active COVID-19. The chain links TRBV6-5 to TRBJ1-1; the D is unclear. Sample: peripheral blood. The DNA of the CDR3 is TGTGCCAGCAGTTACTTCTTAAACACTGAAGCTTTCTTT. This sequence encodes CASSYFLNTEAFF.